This T cell receptor beta chain was sequenced for a study of T cell responses to AZD1222 COVID-19 vaccine. The length of the CDR3 is 14 residues. Germline V gene data show CDR1 as MNHEY and CDR2 as SMNVEV (reference sequence). V was clipped by 8 bases and J by 7 bases; unmatched bases: 8. Measured with immunoSEQ multiplex PCR; TCRdb has only the in-frame clones, and not every one. The sample carries some 110,000 clones, approximately 90% recorded once. The receptor's source is an adult who received the AZD1222 COVID-19 vaccine. This chain connects TRBV27 to TRBJ1-6; 7 bases are a match to TRBD1. The sample here was peripheral blood, taken 28 days after the second AZD1222 dose. CDR3 amino acids: CASGSGTANSPLHF. The CDR3 bases are TGTGCCAGCGGATCCGGGACAGCCAATTCACCCCTCCACTTT.